This record covers a single T cell receptor beta chain. Its antigen remains unidentified. The table came from immunoSEQ multiplex PCR; TCRdb's copy has only in-frame clones and leaves some out. The sample has roughly 2,300,000 clones, 80% to 95% seen once. Memory CD4+ cells were the fraction left after CD45RA+ naive selection. This sample was taken from a study of shared clonotypes between healthy human individuals. Broader study findings: All-four-donor shared clonotypes had higher generation probabilities than non-shared clonotypes did. Rarefaction showed that sequencing of sorted subsets was incomplete (despite large depth).

Germline lookup yields CDR1 LNHDA and CDR2 SQIVND (reference sequence). The CDR3 length is 15 residues. Trimming took 6 bases from V and 4 from J; bases not matched to a gene: 9. The specimen sequenced was naive CD4+ T cells from PBMCs. Subset denoted: CD45RA+ positively selected. The chain has TRBV19 and TRBJ2-3; 8 bases match TRBD1. This TCR derives from a man aged 18 to 30 in good health. Some clones in this sample may be carry-over from other donors' samples. CDR3 DNA: TGTGCCAGTAGCCGGGGACAGGCAAAGGCAGATACGCAGTATTTT. Its protein product is CASSRGQAKADTQYF. The full variable domain, with the rest looked up from reference TRBV19 and TRBJ2-3, is DGGITQSPKYLFRKEGQNVTLSCEQNLNHDAMYWYRQDPGQGLRLIYYSQIVNDFQKGDIAEGYSVSREKKESFPLTVTSAQKNPTAFYLCASSRGQAKADTQYFGPGTRLTVL.